The rows below give T cell receptor beta chains drawn from one sample of a study of early T cells in non-severe SARS-CoV-2 infection. TCRdb itself ran the 5' RACE reads through MiXCR, one entry per CDR3 protein. The sample yields roughly 64,000 distinct CDR3 sequences, about an eighth seen once. The source material was whole blood. The receptors stem from an adult who was a healthcare worker with PCR-confirmed SARS-CoV-2 infection or an uninfected control (not recorded which). Both conserved end residues are part of each CDR3.

V,CDR3
TRBV2,CASRQNGNTIYF
TRBV29-1,CSVPTPPTNYGYTF
TRBV14,CASSHALSGELFF
TRBV12-3/TRBV12-4,CASRYRGPTYEQYF
TRBV3-1,CASSQAHGTSGPYEQYF
TRBV10-2,CASLGQGNYGYTF
TRBV19,CATYPGQGINEQFF
TRBV2,CASSEALGQGIAYGYTF
TRBV5-5,CASSGRDSFF
TRBV6-4,CASRSQPGQNTGELFF
TRBV29-1,CSDGRPKGTEAFF
TRBV3-1,CASAKARETQYF
TRBV4-1,CASSIGGGVDEQYF
TRBV18,CASSQLAGVENIQYF
TRBV20-1,CSAAGTYGYTF
TRBV19,CASSLSNQETQYF